This entry lists 22 T cell receptor beta chains sequenced from one sample in a study of T cells expressing NK-cell markers. TCRdb reworked the 5' RACE reads into one entry per CDR3 protein, no DNA. The sample spans about 120,000 distinct CDR3 sequences; the ten largest clones claim approximately 18%. Sequenced: blood T cells: a sorted CD56 or NKG2C T cell subset, CD4+ or CD8+ T cells, or bulk PBMC T cells (not recorded which). The receptors originated from a woman aged 18 to 75 in good health.

This rearrangement joins TRBV20-1 to TRBJ2-1; no DNA is available, so the TRBD1 call from TCRdb remains unchecked. Germline values: CDR1 DFQATT, CDR2 SNEGSKA (reference sequence). The CDR3 runs 14 residues. The CDR3 sequence is CSAALGQEHNEQFF.

The chain joins TRBV29-1 to TRBJ1-1; the D call from TCRdb, TRBD1, cannot be confirmed without DNA. From germline, CDR1 is SQVTM and CDR2 ANQGSEA. The CDR3 spans 12 residues. CDR3 amino acids: CSVAPDVTEAFF.

This chain connects TRBV7-6 to TRBJ2-7; the D call of TRBD2 rests on TCRdb alone, since no DNA is present to check it. Germline CDR1 and CDR2: SGHVS and FNYEAQ. This CDR3 comprises 13 residues. The CDR3: CASSPERDYEQYF. The entire variable domain, with the rest obtained from reference TRBV7-6 and TRBJ2-7, is as follows: GAGVSQSPRYKVTKRGQDVALRCDPISGHVSLYWYRQALGQGPEFLTYFNYEAQQDKSGLPNDRFSAERPEGSISTLTIQRTEQRDSAMYRCASSPERDYEQYFGPGTRLTVT.

The J gene is TRBJ2-1, the V gene TRBV20-1; checking the TCRdb D call of TRBD2 is not possible without DNA. This CDR3 is built from 13 residues. Looked up from germline, CDR1 is DFQATT and CDR2 is SNEGSKA (reference sequence). The CDR3 protein is CSARSAIRREQFF.

This sequence joins TRBV6-4 and TRBJ2-3; TCRdb's D gene call, TRBD2, goes unchecked for lack of DNA. The germline V gene has CDR1 MRHNA and CDR2 SNTAGT. CDR3 size: 16 residues. The CDR3 loop is CASSQSSGGSTDTQYF.

CDR3 loop: CSARDYPQETQYF. The rearrangement uses TRBV20-1 and TRBJ2-5. The CDR3 is 13 residues long. Per the germline V gene, CDR1 is DFQATT and CDR2 is SNEGSKA (reference sequence).

This sequence joins TRBV5-5 and TRBJ2-2; no DNA is available, so the TRBD1 call from TCRdb remains unchecked. The CDR3 extends over 16 amino acids. Per germline, CDR1 SGHKS and CDR2 YYEKEE (reference sequence). CDR3 in amino acids: CASSYPWGQNTGELFF.

V usage is TRBV10-1 and J usage is TRBJ2-1; without DNA, the TCRdb call of TRBD2 cannot be checked. The germline CDR1 and CDR2 sequences are WNHNN and SYGVQD (reference sequence). This CDR3 region has 14 residues. CDR3 region: CASSDDGEINEQFF.

This rearrangement joins TRBV28 to TRBJ2-1; TCRdb's D call, TRBD2, is unchecked because there is no DNA. CDR1 MDHEN and CDR2 SYDVKM come from the germline V gene. CDR3 size: 14 residues. The CDR3 spells CASREGPAGDEQFF.

The V gene is TRBV27, the J gene TRBJ1-1. The CDR3 spans 13 residues. Germline V gene sequence: CDR1 MNHEY, CDR2 SMNVEV (reference sequence). The CDR3 protein is CASSEEVNTEAFF.

This rearrangement joins TRBV7-9 to TRBJ2-7; TCRdb proposes TRBD2, but this gene call is untestable without DNA. The CDR3 is 16 residues long. Germline values: CDR1 SEHNR, CDR2 FQNEAQ (reference sequence). The CDR3 protein is CASSLSAGTRPYEQYF.

The genes are TRBV4-3 and TRBJ2-1; lacking DNA, the TRBD2 call made by TCRdb goes unchecked. Germline values: CDR1 LGHNA, CDR2 YSLEER. The CDR3 loop spans 16 amino acids. The CDR3 sequence is CASSQEAGGSYNEQFF.

The chain joins TRBV3-1 to TRBJ2-3; the TRBD2 assignment by TCRdb is unverifiable without DNA. In germline, CDR1 is LGHDT, CDR2 YNNKEL (reference sequence). The CDR3 contains 16 residues. The CDR3 here is CASSQASGGASDTQYF.

This rearrangement joins TRBV28 to TRBJ2-7; checking the TCRdb D call of TRBD1 is not possible without DNA. The germline V gene encodes CDR1 MDHEN and CDR2 SYDVKM. The CDR3 is made up of 14 amino acids. Here the CDR3 reads CASSQWTETYEQYF.

The chain links TRBV5-6 to TRBJ2-7. Germline lookup yields CDR1 SGHDT and CDR2 YYEEEE. This CDR3 region has 14 residues. The CDR3 loop reads CASSFARVTYEQYF.

This chain uses TRBV19 with TRBJ2-1; TCRdb calls TRBD1, which cannot be checked without DNA. The length of the CDR3 is 13 residues. CDR1 is LNHDA, CDR2 SQIVND, per germline (reference sequence). The CDR3 is CASSWDSYNEQFF.

This chain connects TRBV7-9 to TRBJ2-4. CDR1 and CDR2 from the germline V gene are SEHNR and FQNEAQ (reference sequence). The CDR3 spans 14 residues. CDR3 region: CASSLAGGENIQYF. The whole variable domain, remainder taken from reference TRBV7-9 and TRBJ2-4, is DTGVSQNPRHKITKRGQNVTFRCDPISEHNRLYWYRQTLGQGPEFLTYFQNEAQLEKSRLLSDRFSAERPKGSFSTLEIQRTEQGDSAMYLCASSLAGGENIQYFGAGTRLSVL.

The J gene is TRBJ2-1, the V gene TRBV20-1; TCRdb gives TRBD1 as the D gene, but with no DNA this cannot be confirmed. CDR1 DFQATT and CDR2 SNEGSKA come from the germline V gene (reference sequence). This CDR3 has 16 residues. CDR3 sequence reads: CSAREPGDGRYNEQFF.

The J gene is TRBJ2-4, the V gene TRBV4-3; TCRdb outputs TRBD2, but without DNA this stays unchecked. CDR3 length equals 15 residues. Germline V CDR1 and CDR2: LGHNA, YSLEER. The CDR3 sequence: CASSQVSVGEDIQYF.

The chain is built from TRBV28 and TRBJ2-1; no DNA is available, so the TRBD1 call from TCRdb remains unchecked. From germline, CDR1 is MDHEN and CDR2 SYDVKM. This CDR3 is built from 16 residues. The CDR3 protein is CASSLRSPGSGDEQFF.

The CDR3 region is CSAKVGTDYGYTF. V gene TRBV20-1 combines with J gene TRBJ1-2; TCRdb designates TRBD1, a call that cannot be tested without DNA. The germline gives CDR1 DFQATT, CDR2 SNEGSKA (reference sequence). This CDR3 region has 13 residues.

The rearrangement links TRBV12-3 or TRBV12-4 to TRBJ2-7; TCRdb returns TRBD2, unconfirmable since there is no DNA. The CDR3 runs to 13 residues. CDR3 region: CASSLAGGYEQYF.